The 9 T cell receptor beta chains given below trace back to one sample, sequenced in a study of CD8 T cells in Susac syndrome. About 0.5 to 1 ug RNA was reverse transcribed with random hexamers. TCRdb recomputed calls from the immunoSEQ multiplex PCR reads with MiXCR, one row per CDR3 protein. The sample holds around 230,000 distinct CDR3 sequences, 95% to 97% seen once. The sample taken for sequencing was CD4+ T cells from PBMCs. The receptors were gathered from a human donor with Susac syndrome.

V and J are TRBV18 and TRBJ1-2, with TRBD1 as a possible D gene (6 bases). Trimming stripped 0 bases from V and 7 bases from J, with 15 bases between. Germline CDR1 is KGHSH and CDR2 is LQKENI. The CDR3 is made up of 15 amino acids. The CDR3 loop reads CASSPPARDTSGYTF. The CDR3 coding sequence is TGTGCCAGCTCACCACCGGCCAGGGACACCAGTGGCTACACCTTC.

The V call is TRBV5-1, the J call TRBJ1-2; 8 positions match TRBD1. V lost 4 bases and J lost 7; bases outside the gene matches: 6. Germline CDR1 is SGHRS and CDR2 is YFSETQ. This CDR3 is built from 13 residues. The CDR3 protein is CASSETGVRGYTF. The CDR3, as DNA: TGCGCCAGCAGCGAGACAGGGGTGCGTGGCTACACCTTC.

The rearrangement links TRBV6-5 to TRBJ2-6; D is perhaps TRBD2 (5 bases). Trimming removed 10 bases at V and 1 base at J, with 11 bases between. The CDR3 length is 14 residues. Looked up from germline, CDR1 is MNHEY and CDR2 is SVGAGI. CDR3 nucleotides: TGTGCCACGGGCGGCGGGTCTGGGGCCAACGTCCTGACTTTC. It is translated as CATGGGSGANVLTF.

The chain has TRBV6-6 and TRBJ2-1, with 9 bases identical to TRBD1. With V trimmed by 7 bases and J by 6 bases, 10 bases remained unmatched. This CDR3 has 15 residues. Germline V gene sequence: CDR1 MNHNY, CDR2 SVGAGI (reference sequence). The CDR3 coding sequence is TGTGCCAGCACCCTTCGGACAGGGGTCTCCAATGAGCAGTTCTTC. It encodes CASTLRTGVSNEQFF.

This clonotype appeared a single time. The chain is built from TRBV29-1 and TRBJ2-1; weak D call: TRBD1 (5 bases). The germline V gene encodes CDR1 SQVTM and CDR2 ANQGSEA. This CDR3 has 11 residues. CDR3 nucleotides: TGCACGTTGGGCAGGGCTAATGAGCAGTTCTTC. This sequence encodes CTLGRANEQFF.

This chain links TRBV28 with TRBJ2-1; D unclear. Trimming removed 2 bases from V and 4 bases from J, with 9 bases in between. The germline gives CDR1 MDHEN, CDR2 SYDVKM. This CDR3 has 14 residues. CDR3 coding DNA: TGTGCCAGCAGTTTACGGCAGGATTACAATGAGCAGTTCTTC. Amino acid sequence: CASSLRQDYNEQFF.

With regard to this clonotype: One junction end disagrees with the germline gene, perhaps due to a read error. The chain employs TRBV30 and TRBJ1-1, with TRBD1 as a possible D gene (5 bases). Germline assignment: CDR1 GTSNPN and CDR2 SVGIG (reference sequence). The CDR3 length is 15 residues. The CDR3 region is CAWSAPLPSDTEVFF. In nucleotides, the CDR3 is TGTGCCTGGAGTGCTCCCCTCCCGTCGGACACTGAAGTTTTCTTT.

The genes are TRBV19 and TRBJ2-5, with 9 bases that match TRBD1. V was pared by 8 bases and J by 5 bases, with 9 bases of the junction left unmatched. CDR1 LNHDA and CDR2 SQIVND come from the germline V gene (reference sequence). This CDR3 has 14 amino acids. CDR3 DNA: TGTGCCAGTCGACCGGGACAGGGTCTCGAGACCCAGTACTTC. Translation gives CASRPGQGLETQYF.

The chain is built from TRBV5-6 and TRBJ1-5; D is uncertain. The CDR3 runs 13 residues. Germline assignment: CDR1 SGHDT and CDR2 YYEEEE. With 2 bases removed from V and 4 bases from J, the gap between germline ends came to 7 bases. The CDR3 DNA is TGTGCCAGCAGCTTTCGGGCGAATCAGCCCCAGCATTTT. Protein: CASSFRANQPQHF.